These T cell receptor beta chains were read from a single sample in a study of radiotherapy plus CTLA-4 blockade in lung cancer. TCRdb's copy holds only in-frame clones and misses some; the assay was immunoSEQ multiplex PCR. In the table there are approximately 28,000 clones, 75% to 85% of which are singletons. The input for sequencing was peripheral blood, taken from a patient treated with radiotherapy plus ipilimumab. The receptors were gathered from a human donor with non-small cell lung cancer that progressed on radiotherapy plus ipilimumab. Each CDR3 is given with its conserved first and last residue. The D gene is left open where the match is weak. Size is omitted from some rows. Given values are once, few, many or a class for expanded clones.

>.|.|TRBJ2-2|TRBV28
CASSLNTGELFF
TGTGCCAGCAGCCTGAACACCGGGGAGCTGTTTTTT
>.|few|TRBJ2-3|TRBV5-1
CASSSGLITTDTQYF
TGCGCCAGCAGCTCGGGACTGATTACCACAGATACGCAGTATTTT
>TRBD1|.|TRBJ1-1|TRBV28
CASSYRGAEAFF
TGTGCCAGCAGTTACAGGGGGGCTGAAGCTTTCTTT
>TRBD1|.|TRBJ2-7|TRBV6-1
CASKAGGNYEQYF
TGTGCCAGCAAGGCAGGGGGAAACTACGAGCAGTACTTC
>.|.|TRBJ2-1|TRBV7-3
CASSTDPAGNEQFF
TGTGCCAGCAGCACCGACCCGGCGGGCAATGAGCAGTTCTTC
>TRBD1|.|TRBJ1-2|TRBV2
CASSARTGITYGYTF
TGTGCCAGCAGTGCCCGGACAGGGATCACCTATGGCTACACCTTC
>.|few|TRBJ2-7|TRBV7-9
CASSGKGQAGNYEQYF
TGTGCCAGCAGCGGGAAAGGACAGGCGGGGAACTACGAGCAGTACTTC
>TRBD2|.|TRBJ2-1|TRBV27
CASSFPGRAGAAYNEQFF
TGTGCCAGCAGTTTCCCAGGGCGAGCGGGAGCCGCCTACAATGAGCAGTTCTTC
>TRBD1|.|TRBJ1-1|TRBV2
CASGQVNTEAFF
TGTGCCAGCGGACAGGTGAACACTGAAGCTTTCTTT
>TRBD1|.|TRBJ1-1|TRBV9
CASSTTGGDTEAFF
TGTGCCAGCAGCACAACAGGGGGTGACACTGAAGCTTTCTTT
>.|.|TRBJ2-5|TRBV27
CASSLYGRGETQYF
TGTGCCAGCAGTTTATACGGCAGGGGAGAGACCCAGTACTTC
>.|.|TRBJ2-5|TRBV20-1
CSARLAETQYF
TGCAGTGCTAGATTGGCAGAGACCCAGTACTTC
>.|.|TRBJ1-4|TRBV28
CASSPYSESNEKLFF
TGTGCCAGCAGTCCCTACAGTGAATCTAATGAAAAACTGTTTTTT
>.|.|TRBJ2-1|TRBV28
CASSWGSEQFF
TGTGCCAGCAGTTGGGGGAGTGAGCAGTTCTTC
>TRBD1|.|TRBJ2-7|TRBV2
CASTRGTNSYEQYF
TGTGCCAGCACCAGGGGGACCAACTCCTACGAGCAGTACTTC
>.|.|TRBJ2-1|TRBV7-9
CASSLSDAYNEQFF
TGTGCCAGCAGCTTATCGGATGCCTACAATGAGCAGTTCTTC